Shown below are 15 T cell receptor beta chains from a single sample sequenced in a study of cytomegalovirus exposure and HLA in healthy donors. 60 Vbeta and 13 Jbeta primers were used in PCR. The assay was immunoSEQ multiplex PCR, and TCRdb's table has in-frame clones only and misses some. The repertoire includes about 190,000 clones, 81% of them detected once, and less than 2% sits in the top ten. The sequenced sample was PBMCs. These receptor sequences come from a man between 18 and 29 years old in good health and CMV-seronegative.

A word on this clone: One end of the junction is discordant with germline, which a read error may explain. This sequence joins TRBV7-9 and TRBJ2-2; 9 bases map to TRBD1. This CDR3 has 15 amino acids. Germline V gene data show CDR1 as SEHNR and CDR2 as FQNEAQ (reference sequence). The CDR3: CSSSLQGAGTGELFF. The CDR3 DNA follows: TGTTCCAGCAGCTTACAGGGGGCGGGCACCGGGGAGCTGTTTTTT.

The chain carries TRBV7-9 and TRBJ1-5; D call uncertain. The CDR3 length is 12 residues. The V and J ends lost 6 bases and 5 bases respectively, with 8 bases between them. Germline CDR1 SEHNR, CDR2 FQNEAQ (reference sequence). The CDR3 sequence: CASSRQDQPQHF. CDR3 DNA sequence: TGTGCCAGCAGTCGTCAGGATCAGCCCCAGCATTTT.

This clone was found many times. In DNA form, the CDR3 reads TGTGCCAGCACGTACTCCGGGACAGGGGGCTACGAGCAGTACTTC. Encoded protein: CASTYSGTGGYEQYF. The chain couples TRBV6-1 to TRBJ2-7; 11 nucleotides align to TRBD1. V lost 7 bases to trimming and J lost 3 bases; unmatched junction nucleotides: 8. The CDR3 is made up of 15 amino acids. The germline V gene encodes CDR1 MNHNS and CDR2 SASEGT.

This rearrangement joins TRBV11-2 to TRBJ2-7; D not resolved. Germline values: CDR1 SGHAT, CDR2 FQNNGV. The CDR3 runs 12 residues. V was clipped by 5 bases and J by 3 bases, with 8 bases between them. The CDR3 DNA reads TGTGCCAGCAGCGAGTACTACTACGAGCAGTACTTC. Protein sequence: CASSEYYYEQYF.

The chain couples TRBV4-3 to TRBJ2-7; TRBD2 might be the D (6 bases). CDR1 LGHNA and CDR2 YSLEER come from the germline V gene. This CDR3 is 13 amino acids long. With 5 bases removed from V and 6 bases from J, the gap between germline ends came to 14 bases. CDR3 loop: CASSSLGGAEQYF. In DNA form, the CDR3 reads TGCGCCAGCAGCTCCCTGGGGGGAGCCGAGCAGTACTTC.

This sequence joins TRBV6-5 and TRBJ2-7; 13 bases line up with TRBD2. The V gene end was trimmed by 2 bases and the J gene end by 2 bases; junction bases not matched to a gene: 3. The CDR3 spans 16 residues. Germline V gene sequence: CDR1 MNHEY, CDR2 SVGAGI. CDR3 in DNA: TGTGCCAGCAGTTACGGGGGGACTAGCGGGACCTACGAGCAGTACTTC. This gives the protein CASSYGGTSGTYEQYF.

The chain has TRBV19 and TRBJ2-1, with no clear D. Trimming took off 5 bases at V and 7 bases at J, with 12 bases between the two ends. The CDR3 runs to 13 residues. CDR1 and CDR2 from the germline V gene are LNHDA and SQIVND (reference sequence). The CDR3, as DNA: TGTGCCAGTAGTCAGGCCCCTGGGAATGAGCAGTTCTTC. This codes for CASSQAPGNEQFF.

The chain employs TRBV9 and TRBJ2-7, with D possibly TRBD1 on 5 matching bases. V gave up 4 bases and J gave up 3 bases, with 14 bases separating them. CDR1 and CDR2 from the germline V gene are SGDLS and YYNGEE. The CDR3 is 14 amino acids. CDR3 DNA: TGTGCCAGCAGCACACGCGACAGAAGCTACGAGCAGTACTTC. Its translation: CASSTRDRSYEQYF. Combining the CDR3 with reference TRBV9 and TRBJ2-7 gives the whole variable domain DSGVTQTPKHLITATGQRVTLRCSPRSGDLSVYWYQQSLDQGLQFLIQYYNGEERAKGNILERFSAQQFPDLHSELNLSSLELGDSALYFCASSTRDRSYEQYFGPGTRLTVT.

For the CDR3, the DNA is TGTGCCAGCAGCTCTCTCACGAGGGAGCAGTACTTC. Translation gives CASSSLTREQYF. The V gene is TRBV7-2, the J gene TRBJ2-7; D call uncertain. The germline V gene has CDR1 SGHTA and CDR2 FQGNSA. Trimming pared 4 bases from V and 7 bases from J, leaving 11 bases between. The CDR3 consists of 12 residues.

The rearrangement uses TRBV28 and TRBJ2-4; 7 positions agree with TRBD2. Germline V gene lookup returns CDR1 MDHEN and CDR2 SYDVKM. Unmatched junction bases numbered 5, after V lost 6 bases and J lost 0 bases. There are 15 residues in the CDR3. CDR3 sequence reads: CASSRGGSAKNIQYF. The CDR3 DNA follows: TGTGCCAGCAGCCGCGGGGGTTCAGCCAAAAACATTCAGTACTTC.

For the CDR3, the DNA is TGTGCCAGCTCACCGGTATCAGGAACATGGGAGACCCAGTACTTC. Translation: CASSPVSGTWETQYF. The rearrangement joins TRBV18 to TRBJ2-5; D is uncertain. The CDR3 spans 15 residues. V was trimmed by 3 bases and J by 5 bases, leaving 16 bases between them. Germline V gene sequence: CDR1 KGHSH, CDR2 LQKENI.

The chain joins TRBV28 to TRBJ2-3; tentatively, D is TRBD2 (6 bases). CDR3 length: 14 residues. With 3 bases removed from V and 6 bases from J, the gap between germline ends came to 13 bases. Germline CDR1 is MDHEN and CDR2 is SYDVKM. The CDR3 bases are TGTGCCAGCAGTTTTAGGTCGGGGGATGATACGCAGTATTTT. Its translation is CASSFRSGDDTQYF.

The DNA of the CDR3 is TGTGCCAGCAGTTTCGACGGGGGAACAGATACGCAGTATTTT. Translation: CASSFDGGTDTQYF. V is TRBV2 and J is TRBJ2-3, with a weak D call TRBD2 (6 bases). Trimming removed 5 bases at V and 3 bases at J, with 12 bases between. This CDR3 comprises 14 residues. CDR1 SNHLY and CDR2 FYNNEI come from the germline V gene.

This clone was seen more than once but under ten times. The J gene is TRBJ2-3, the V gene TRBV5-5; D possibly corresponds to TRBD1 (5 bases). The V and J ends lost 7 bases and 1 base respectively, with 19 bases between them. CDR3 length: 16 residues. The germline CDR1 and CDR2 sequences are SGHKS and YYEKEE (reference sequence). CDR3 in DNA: TGTGCCAGCCAGCTTCCGGACGGACAACGCACAGATACGCAGTATTTT. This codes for CASQLPDGQRTDTQYF.

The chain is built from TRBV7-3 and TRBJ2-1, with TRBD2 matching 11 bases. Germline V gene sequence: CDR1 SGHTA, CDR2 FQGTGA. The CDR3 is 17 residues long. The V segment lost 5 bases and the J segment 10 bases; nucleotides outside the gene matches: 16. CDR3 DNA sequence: TGTGCCAGCAGCCAACCTGGCGGTAGCGGGAGGGCAGGGGAGCAGTTCTTC. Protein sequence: CASSQPGGSGRAGEQFF.